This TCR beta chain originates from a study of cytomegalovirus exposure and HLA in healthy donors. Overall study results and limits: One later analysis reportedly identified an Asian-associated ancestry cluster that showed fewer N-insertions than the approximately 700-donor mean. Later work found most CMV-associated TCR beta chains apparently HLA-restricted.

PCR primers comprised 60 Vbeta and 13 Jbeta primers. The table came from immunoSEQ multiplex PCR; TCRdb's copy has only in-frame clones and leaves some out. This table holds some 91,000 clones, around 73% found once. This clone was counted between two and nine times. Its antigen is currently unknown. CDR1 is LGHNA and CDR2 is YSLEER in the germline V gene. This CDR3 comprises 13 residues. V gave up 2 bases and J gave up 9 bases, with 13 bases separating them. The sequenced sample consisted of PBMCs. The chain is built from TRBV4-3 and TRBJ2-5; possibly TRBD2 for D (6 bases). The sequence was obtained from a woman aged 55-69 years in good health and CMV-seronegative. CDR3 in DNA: TGCGCCAGCAGCCAAAACCCGACGGGGGCCCAGTACTTC. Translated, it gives CASSQNPTGAQYF.